These T cell receptor beta chains were read from a single sample in a study of Graves' ophthalmopathy and Graves' hyperthyroidism. TCRdb called the multiplex PCR reads again in MiXCR, with one record for every CDR3 protein. The repertoire holds about 740,000 distinct CDR3 sequences, with roughly 41% as singletons. Sequencing used peripheral blood. These TCRs come from an adult man with Graves' ophthalmopathy. Both conserved end residues are part of each CDR3. D genes are given only for firm matches. Rows may omit the clone size; those that give it use once, few, many or a size class.

j_call | d_call | clone_size | v_call | cdr3_aa | cdr3_nt
TRBJ1-5 | NA | few | TRBV25-1 | CASSTSGQPQHF | TGTGCCAGCAGTACGTCCGGACAGCCCCAGCATTTT
TRBJ1-1 | TRBD1 | NA | TRBV10-3 | CASRFEGARKGEAFF | TGTGCCAGCAGATTCGAGGGGGCGCGGAAAGGTGAAGCTTTCTTT
TRBJ2-5 | NA | NA | TRBV9 | CASSLWGASGPQYF | TGTGCCAGCAGCTTATGGGGAGCCTCAGGGCCCCAGTACTTC
TRBJ2-2 | TRBD1 | NA | TRBV10-3 | CAITGPDRDTGELFF | TGTGCCATCACGGGGCCGGACAGGGACACCGGGGAGCTGTTTTTT
TRBJ1-5 | NA | many | TRBV12-3/TRBV12-4 | CASSEFSKPQHF | TGTGCCAGCAGTGAATTTTCGAAGCCCCAGCATTTT
TRBJ2-2 | NA | few | TRBV20-1 | CSASQGSTGELFF | TGCAGTGCTAGCCAGGGGAGCACCGGGGAGCTGTTTTTT
TRBJ2-2 | NA | NA | TRBV9 | CASSVEGRPNTGELFF | TGTGCCAGCAGCGTAGAAGGGAGGCCGAACACCGGGGAGCTGTTTTTT
TRBJ2-3 | NA | NA | TRBV7-9 | CASSFKGTDTQYF | TGTGCCAGCAGCTTCAAGGGTACAGATACGCAGTATTTT
TRBJ1-1 | NA | NA | TRBV10-3 | CASGIWGVYTEAFF | TGTGCCAGCGGGATATGGGGGGTATACACTGAAGCTTTCTTT
TRBJ2-5 | NA | NA | TRBV9 | CASSPRGEVWETQYF | TGTGCCAGCAGTCCACGTGGGGAGGTATGGGAGACCCAGTACTTC
TRBJ1-1 | TRBD1 | many | TRBV24-1 | CATSDPTGTTEAFF | TGTGCCACCAGTGACCCGACAGGGACCACTGAAGCTTTCTTT
TRBJ2-5 | NA | NA | TRBV20-1 | CSARTAGTGKETQYF | TGCAGTGCTAGAACAGCGGGAACAGGGAAAGAGACCCAGTACTTC
TRBJ1-1 | TRBD1 | NA | TRBV16 | CASSQSRDRNTNTEAFF | TGTGCCAGCAGCCAATCCAGGGACAGAAACACGAACACTGAAGCTTTCTTT
TRBJ2-7 | NA | few | TRBV10-3 | CASSYSGHGSYEQYF | TGTGCCAGCAGTTACTCGGGTCACGGTTCCTACGAGCAGTACTTC
TRBJ1-2 | NA | NA | TRBV5-1 | CASRPGGEGDGYTF | TGCGCCAGCAGACCGGGAGGGGAGGGCGATGGCTACACCTTC
TRBJ1-1 | NA | few | TRBV20-1 | CSAEGDRANTEAFF | TGCAGTGCTGAGGGGGATAGGGCGAACACTGAAGCTTTCTTT
TRBJ2-2 | TRBD1 | few | TRBV19 | CASSPLRGRGTGELFF | TGTGCCAGTAGTCCCCTCAGGGGGCGCGGCACCGGGGAGCTGTTTTTT
TRBJ1-1 | NA | few | TRBV19 | CASSPRQALNTEAFF | TGTGCCAGTAGTCCGCGACAGGCTTTGAACACTGAAGCTTTCTTT
TRBJ2-5 | NA | NA | TRBV6-6 | CASSYSIRPLETQYF | TGTGCCAGCAGTTACTCGATCAGGCCTCTCGAGACCCAGTACTTC
TRBJ2-7 | NA | NA | TRBV20-1 | CSARPRRDIEQYF | TGCAGTGCTAGACCCCGAAGGGATATCGAGCAGTACTTC
TRBJ2-7 | TRBD2 | many | TRBV6-6 | CASSYAGAYEQYF | TGTGCCAGCAGTTACGCGGGAGCCTACGAGCAGTACTTC
TRBJ2-3 | TRBD2 | NA | TRBV7-6 | CASSKTSGGSDTQYF | TGTGCCAGCAGCAAGACTAGCGGGGGCTCAGATACGCAGTATTTT
TRBJ1-1 | NA | many | TRBV20-1 | CSARGQMNTEAFF | TGCAGTGCTAGAGGGCAGATGAACACTGAAGCTTTCTTT
TRBJ2-7 | NA | NA | TRBV5-1 | CASSSRDTYEQYF | TGCGCCAGCAGCTCCCGGGATACCTACGAGCAGTACTTC
TRBJ2-5 | NA | few | TRBV5-1 | CASSSGGSGETQYF | TGCGCCAGCAGCTCTGGCGGTAGCGGCGAGACCCAGTACTTC
TRBJ1-4 | TRBD1 | NA | TRBV5-6 | CASSHGQGSTNEKLFF | TGTGCCAGCAGCCATGGACAGGGGTCGACTAATGAAAAACTGTTTTTT
TRBJ1-2 | NA | many | TRBV29-1 | CSVEVYYGYTF | TGCAGCGTTGAGGTGTACTATGGCTACACCTTC
TRBJ2-7 | NA | NA | TRBV11-2 | CASSTPRGGVGEQYF | TGTGCCAGCAGCACCCCCCGTGGCGGAGTAGGCGAGCAGTACTTC
TRBJ2-6 | NA | many | TRBV29-1 | CSVGVVGMAGANVLTF | TGCAGCGTTGGTGTTGTGGGGATGGCTGGGGCCAACGTCCTGACTTTC
TRBJ2-5 | TRBD2 | NA | TRBV7-9 | CASSLGLAGALQETQYF | TGTGCCAGCAGCTTGGGGCTAGCGGGGGCCCTCCAAGAGACCCAGTACTTC
TRBJ2-7 | NA | once | TRBV10-3 | CAISSSVDYEQYF | TGTGCCATCAGCAGTTCAGTGGACTACGAGCAGTACTTC
TRBJ1-3 | NA | NA | TRBV7-9 | CASSLAPPDRLSGNTIYF | TGTGCCAGCAGCTTAGCCCCCCCTGACCGGCTCTCTGGAAACACCATATATTTT
TRBJ2-5 | NA | NA | TRBV14 | CASSQETRDTQYF | TGTGCCAGCAGCCAAGAAACTCGAGATACGCAGTACTTC
TRBJ1-1 | NA | few | TRBV25-1 | CASSYFSLGHTEAFF | TGTGCCAGCAGTTACTTTAGTCTGGGGCACACTGAAGCTTTCTTT
TRBJ1-4 | TRBD1 | NA | TRBV9 | CASSRQGAQVPDRVFF | TGTGCCAGCAGCCGGCAGGGGGCACAGGTCCCGGATCGGGTGTTTTTT
TRBJ2-2 | NA | NA | TRBV29-1 | CSVLDPAGTGGLFF | TGCAGCGTCCTCGACCCGGCGGGCACCGGGGGGCTGTTTTTT
TRBJ1-4 | NA | NA | TRBV7-7 | CASSLSAGEKLFF | TGTGCCAGCAGCTTATCGGCAGGGGAAAAACTGTTTTTT
TRBJ1-1 | TRBD1 | many | TRBV20-1 | CSALGQGPNTEAFF | TGCAGTGCCCTTGGACAGGGACCTAACACTGAAGCTTTCTTT
TRBJ1-2 | NA | many | TRBV19 | CASTPLGTNDGYTF | TGTGCCAGTACCCCATTAGGGACAAACGATGGCTACACCTTC
TRBJ2-6 | TRBD1 | many | TRBV7-9 | CASSSRDRAPGANVLTF | TGTGCCAGCAGCTCACGGGACAGGGCTCCCGGGGCCAACGTCCTGACTTTC
TRBJ2-7 | NA | many | TRBV25-1 | CASSEFRGQSYEQYF | TGTGCCAGCAGTGAATTCCGAGGACAGTCCTACGAGCAGTACTTC
TRBJ1-2 | NA | NA | TRBV30 | CAWRVQGGGYTF | TGTGCCTGGAGGGTACAGGGAGGTGGCTACACCTTC
TRBJ1-1 | NA | few | TRBV5-6 | CASSLSRLDTEAFF | TGTGCCAGCAGCTTGAGCCGTCTCGACACTGAAGCTTTCTTT
TRBJ1-1 | NA | few | TRBV12-3/TRBV12-4 | CASSSPLGMNTEAFF | TGTGCCAGCAGTTCCCCGCTGGGTATGAACACTGAAGCTTTCTTT
TRBJ1-3 | NA | NA | TRBV7-9 | CASSLAVLNSGNTIYF | TGTGCCAGCAGCTTAGCGGTTCTCAACTCTGGAAACACCATATATTTT
TRBJ2-5 | TRBD2 | NA | TRBV4-3 | CASSRGLAGEETQYF | TGCGCCAGCAGCCGCGGACTAGCGGGAGAAGAGACCCAGTACTTC